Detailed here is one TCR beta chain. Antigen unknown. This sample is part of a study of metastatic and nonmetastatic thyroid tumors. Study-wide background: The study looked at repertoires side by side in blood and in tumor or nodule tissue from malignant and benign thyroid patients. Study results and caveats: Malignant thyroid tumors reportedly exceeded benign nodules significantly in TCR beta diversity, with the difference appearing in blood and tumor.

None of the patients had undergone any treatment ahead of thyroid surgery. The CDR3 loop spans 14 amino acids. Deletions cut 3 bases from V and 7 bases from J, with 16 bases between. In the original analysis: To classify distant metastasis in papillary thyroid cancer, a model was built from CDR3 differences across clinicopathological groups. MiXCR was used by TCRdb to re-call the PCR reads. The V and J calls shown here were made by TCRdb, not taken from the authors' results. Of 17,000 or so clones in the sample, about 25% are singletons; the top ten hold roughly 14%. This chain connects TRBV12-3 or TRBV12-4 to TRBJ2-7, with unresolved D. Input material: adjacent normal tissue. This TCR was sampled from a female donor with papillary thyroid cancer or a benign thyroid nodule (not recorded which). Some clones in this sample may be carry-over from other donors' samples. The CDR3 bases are TGTGCCAGCAGTTTTCTAGGGCAGGTTAGAGAGCAGTACTTC. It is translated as CASSFLGQVREQYF.